Below, 16 T cell receptor beta chains from the same sample are listed, as sequenced in a study of PD-1 blockade in classical Hodgkin lymphoma. Time point in this sample: cycle 4 day 1 (C4D1), after more than five weeks of nivolumab. Every patient relapsed after autologous stem cell transplantation, and brentuximab vedotin exposure varied. Clones were sequenced by immunoSEQ multiplex PCR, and TCRdb holds only the in-frame ones, with some missing. Of 100,000 or so clones listed, 93% are singletons. This specimen consisted of peripheral blood mononuclear cells (PBMCs), obtained before the fourth cycle of nivolumab. The source is a human donor with classical Hodgkin lymphoma.

The chain couples TRBV5-6 to TRBJ2-2, with D maybe TRBD1 (7 bases). CDR1 is SGHDT and CDR2 is YYEEEE in the germline V gene. Trimming removed 4 bases from V and 2 bases from J, with 12 bases in between. This CDR3 is 15 amino acids long. The CDR3: CASSAGQLNTGELFF. The CDR3 bases are TGTGCCAGCAGCGCGGGACAGCTAAACACCGGGGAGCTGTTTTTT.

The rearrangement uses TRBV15 and TRBJ2-7, with 8 bases matching TRBD1. The CDR3 has 16 residues. The germline V gene has CDR1 LNHNV and CDR2 YYDKDF (reference sequence). The J segment lost 3 bases and the V segment lost 0 bases, leaving 7 bases of the junction unmatched. The CDR3 DNA follows: TGTGCCACCAGCAGAGACCCGGCAGGGGGCTTCTACGAGCAGTACTTC. As protein: CATSRDPAGGFYEQYF.

V is TRBV2 and J is TRBJ2-4; possible D gene TRBD1, 6 bases. From germline, CDR1 is SNHLY and CDR2 FYNNEI. This CDR3 has 12 residues. The V end lost 10 bases, the J end lost 7 bases, and 14 bases lay between the germline ends. CDR3 region: CAIQGYLNIQYF. The CDR3 coding sequence is TGTGCCATTCAGGGGTACCTCAACATTCAGTACTTC.

The chain links TRBV5-1 to TRBJ1-5; the D is unclear. Trimming pared 0 bases from V and 3 bases from J, leaving 7 bases between. The germline V gene has CDR1 SGHRS and CDR2 YFSETQ. The CDR3 is made up of 14 amino acids. The CDR3 here is CASSLGQDNQPQHF. The DNA for the CDR3 is TGCGCCAGCAGCTTGGGGCAGGACAATCAGCCCCAGCATTTT.

This rearrangement joins TRBV7-2 to TRBJ2-7; 9 bases map to TRBD1. Germline CDR1 is SGHTA and CDR2 is FQGNSA. The CDR3 spans 15 residues. The ends lost 3 bases at V and 3 bases at J; junction bases unmatched: 6. CDR3 residues: CASSFSRDRVYEQYF. DNA of the CDR3: TGTGCCAGCAGCTTTTCCCGGGACAGGGTCTACGAGCAGTACTTC.

V and J are TRBV7-9 and TRBJ1-2; D ambiguous. Germline V CDR1 and CDR2: SEHNR, FQNEAQ (reference sequence). The CDR3 is 13 amino acids. Trimming pared 2 bases from V and 3 bases from J, leaving 7 bases between. The CDR3 nucleotides read TGTGCCAGCAGCTTACTGGGGTACTATGGCTACACCTTC. It codes for CASSLLGYYGYTF.

The CDR3 region has the DNA TGTGCCAGCAGCCCCCCTAGGGTCACCTATGGCTACACCTTC. Encoded protein: CASSPPRVTYGYTF. The chain employs TRBV7-8 and TRBJ1-2; D is ambiguous. Trimming removed 5 bases at V and 4 bases at J, with 14 bases between. CDR1 is SGHVS, CDR2 FQNEAQ, per germline. The length of the CDR3 is 14 residues.

The gene calls are TRBV14 and TRBJ2-7; D is undetermined. In germline, CDR1 is SGHDN, CDR2 FVKESK. This CDR3 has 12 residues. V was pared by 2 bases and J by 4 bases, with 6 bases between. This CDR3 reads CASSQFAYEQYF. CDR3 bases: TGTGCCAGCAGCCAATTCGCGTACGAGCAGTACTTC.

The chain uses TRBV2 and TRBJ2-1; D is possibly TRBD1 (5 bases). The length of the CDR3 is 13 residues. Germline V gene sequence: CDR1 SNHLY, CDR2 FYNNEI. Trimming pared 8 bases from V and 5 bases from J, leaving 13 bases between. The chain's CDR3 is CASPQGMNNEQFF. The DNA for the CDR3 is TGTGCCAGCCCCCAGGGAATGAACAATGAGCAGTTCTTC.

The chain recombines TRBV15 with TRBJ2-7; no definite D call. The CDR3 spans 14 residues. Between the trimmed V and J ends, which lost 1 base and 0 bases, there was a span of 7 bases. Germline CDR1 and CDR2: LNHNV and YYDKDF (reference sequence). The CDR3 sequence is CATSRALGSYEQYF. CDR3 nucleotides: TGTGCCACCAGCAGAGCTCTGGGCTCCTACGAGCAGTACTTC.

This chain connects TRBV6-6 to TRBJ1-5; D unresolved. V shed 7 bases and J shed 0 bases, with 7 bases lying between them. The CDR3 spans 13 residues. In germline, CDR1 is MNHNY, CDR2 SVGAGI (reference sequence). The CDR3 sequence is CASTPSSNQPQHF. DNA of the CDR3: TGTGCCAGCACACCGAGTAGCAATCAGCCCCAGCATTTT.

The chain joins TRBV18 to TRBJ2-6; 8 nucleotides line up with TRBD1. CDR3 size: 19 residues. With 5 bases clipped from V and 0 bases from J, the junction kept 12 bases outside the gene matches. CDR1 and CDR2 (germline): KGHSH, LQKENI. The CDR3 nucleotides are TGTGCCAGCTCAGCCAGGGGACAGGTAACAATCTCTGGGGCCAACGTCCTGACTTTC. Protein product: CASSARGQVTISGANVLTF.

The rearrangement joins TRBV11-2 to TRBJ2-3; 9 nucleotides align to TRBD2. This CDR3 contains 15 residues. Germline V lookup: CDR1 SGHAT, CDR2 FQNNGV. The ends lost 7 bases at V and 7 bases at J; junction bases unmatched: 12. CDR3: CASTLGASGNNTQYF. DNA for the CDR3: TGTGCCAGCACCCTAGGGGCTAGCGGGAACAATACGCAGTATTTT.

The chain uses TRBV27 and TRBJ2-7; D perhaps matches TRBD1 (6 bases). CDR1 is MNHEY, CDR2 SMNVEV, per germline (reference sequence). Trimming left V 2 bases short and J 5 bases short, with 10 bases between. The CDR3 sequence is 13 residues long. The CDR3 DNA reads as TGTGCCAGCAGTTTAGACAGGCTGGACGAGCAGTACTTC. Encoded protein: CASSLDRLDEQYF.

This clone is a singleton in its sample. The genes are TRBV7-2 and TRBJ2-4; D is possibly TRBD1 (5 bases). The ends were cut back, 1 base at V and 15 bases at J, with 16 bases in the middle. The CDR3 runs to 13 residues. Per germline, CDR1 SGHTA and CDR2 FQGNSA. CDR3 in amino acids: CASSLGLGATTYF. Here the CDR3 DNA reads TGTGCCAGCAGCTTAGGCCTAGGGGCCACTACGTACTTC.

This chain joins TRBV28 and TRBJ1-1; D uncertain. This CDR3 comprises 13 residues. With 1 base removed from V and 6 bases from J, the gap between germline ends came to 9 bases. Germline V gene data show CDR1 as MDHEN and CDR2 as SYDVKM. As DNA, the CDR3 is TGTGCCAGCAGTTTATTAGGACCAGCTGAAGCTTTCTTT. Translation gives CASSLLGPAEAFF.